This T cell receptor beta chain came from a study of cytomegalovirus exposure and HLA in healthy donors. Repertoires were generated with immunoSEQ multiplex PCR, while TCRdb's copy carries only in-frame clones and drops some. This sample has a few hundred thousand clones, with almost 90% found just once. The V end was cut by 2 bases, the J end by 2 bases, with 6 bases between. CDR3 length: 13 amino acids. In germline, CDR1 is ENHRY, CDR2 SYGVKD. The sequence came from a woman under 30 in good health and CMV-seronegative. The sample consisted of PBMCs. This sequence joins TRBV10-3 and TRBJ2-5; D not resolved. CDR3: CAISERAQETQYF. CDR3 DNA sequence: TGTGCCATCAGTGAGAGAGCTCAAGAGACCCAGTACTTC.